This TCR beta chain stems from a study of T cell responses to AZD1222 COVID-19 vaccine. Study-wide points: Compared with day 0, the breadth and depth of the Spike-specific TCR repertoire rose significantly after two doses of AZD1222. Baseline serostatus was positive in only a handful of AZD1222 recipients. There were mostly white British donors and more females than males, and clonal diversity was possibly underestimated. Regions left unmutated in variants are reportedly the target of nearly half of spike-specific TCRs.

Note on this clone: Its target is unknown.

The germline V gene encodes CDR1 SGHRS and CDR2 YFSETQ. The CDR3 loop spans 14 amino acids. Trimming removed 2 bases from V and 1 base from J, with 8 bases in between. Produced via immunoSEQ multiplex PCR; TCRdb's table is partial and in-frame only. The sample records 50,000 to 85,000 clones, about four fifths being singletons. This receptor was identified in an adult in good health. The input for sequencing was peripheral blood, taken on day 0 of MenACWY control vaccination. The chain recombines TRBV5-1 with TRBJ2-3; D is tentatively TRBD1 or TRBD2 (5 bases each). CDR3 DNA sequence: TGCGCCAGCAGCTTAAGGGGACGCACAGATACGCAGTATTTT. Residues: CASSLRGRTDTQYF.